The clone carrying this TCR beta chain was counted many times. Antigen: not known. The germline V gene has CDR1 MGHRA and CDR2 YSYEKL. The ends were cut back, 1 base at V and 7 bases at J, with 10 bases in the middle. The CDR3 runs 13 residues. The sample originates from a study of response to subunit inactivated influenza vaccine. Via MiXCR, TCRdb re-called the RT-PCR reads, giving one row per CDR3 protein. Of fewer than 600,000 distinct CDR3 sequences listed, approximately 6.9% are singletons. Study-level findings and limits: Few additional T cells are recruited per seasonal influenza vaccination, authors suggested.

The sequencing here drew on PBMCs from blood, taken about 23 months after vaccination. The clonotype originates from a man between 50 and 69 years old who received an inactivated influenza vaccine. This rearrangement joins TRBV4-1 to TRBJ1-1, with no clear D. Here the CDR3 DNA reads TGCGCCAGCAGCCAAGTTCCGACGGTTGAAGCTTTCTTT. It specifies CASSQVPTVEAFF.